This entry is about one TCR beta chain. Produced via immunoSEQ multiplex PCR; TCRdb's table is partial and in-frame only. Among about 120,000 clones listed, around 87% were seen once. The entry originates in a study of blood T cell repertoires in COVID-19. The overall study: The samples span acute and convalescent COVID-19 from the United States, Italy and Spain. The analysed material was cDNA or gDNA that came from T cells, B-cell-depleted T cells, or PBMCs.

V lost 4 bases and J lost 4; bases outside the gene matches: 8. The CDR3 consists of 15 residues. The germline gives CDR1 SGHRS, CDR2 YFSETQ. The receptor was isolated from a woman in her seventies with acute or convalescent COVID-19. The V gene is TRBV5-1, the J gene TRBJ2-7; 10 positions agree with TRBD2. The sample consisted of peripheral blood. CDR3 nucleotides: TGCGCCAGCAGCCAACTAGCGGGGAGATTTTACGAGCAGTACTTC. This translates into CASSQLAGRFYEQYF.